These 11 T cell receptor beta chains were all obtained from the same sample, sequenced in a study of Siglec-9 on CD8 T cells in melanoma. The repertoire was sequenced with immunoSEQ multiplex PCR; TCRdb's copy has only in-frame clones and lacks some. Seen here are 25,000 to 30,000 clones, approximately 80% observed once, and the top ten hold nearly 6%. The sample taken for sequencing was Siglec-9- CD8+ T cells sorted from blood. Source of these receptors: a human donor in good health.

The J gene is TRBJ2-3, the V gene TRBV7-2, with TRBD2 identical over 7 bases. CDR1 is SGHTA, CDR2 FQGNSA, per germline. V trimming: 1 base; J trimming: 11 bases; junction bases outside the gene matches: 6. The CDR3 is 13 amino acids. The CDR3 sequence is CASSLEWDYRQYF. The CDR3 bases are TGTGCCAGCAGCTTAGAGTGGGACTACAGGCAGTATTTT.

The chain carries TRBV6-5 and TRBJ2-2; possibly TRBD2 for D (5 bases). The length of the CDR3 is 13 residues. CDR1 MNHEY and CDR2 SVGAGI come from the germline V gene. V dropped 2 bases and J dropped 8 bases, with 9 bases sitting between them. The CDR3 coding sequence is TGTGCCAGCAGTTACCCTAGCTCGGGGGAGCTGTTTTTT. Translation: CASSYPSSGELFF.

The rearrangement joins TRBV15 to TRBJ2-5; D is uncertain. Trimming removed 3 bases from V and 6 bases from J, with 17 bases in between. This CDR3 spans 15 amino acids. Germline CDR1 LNHNV, CDR2 YYDKDF (reference sequence). The DNA of the CDR3 is TGTGCCACCAGCAGTTTGGCTGGGGAAGTGAAGACCCAGTACTTC. As protein: CATSSLAGEVKTQYF.

This clone was observed once. The chain joins TRBV27 to TRBJ2-7; D possibly corresponds to TRBD1 (6 bases). Trimming cost V 3 bases and J 3 bases, with 9 bases left between them. CDR1 is MNHEY and CDR2 is SMNVEV in the germline V gene (reference sequence). The CDR3 runs 13 residues. The CDR3: CASSFAQGYEQYF. The CDR3 DNA reads as TGTGCCAGCAGTTTTGCACAGGGCTACGAGCAGTACTTC.

The V call is TRBV5-6, the J call TRBJ1-5; D unclear. Germline CDR1 reads SGHDT; CDR2 reads YYEEEE. This CDR3 has 13 residues. Deletions cut 4 bases from V and 1 base from J, with 6 bases between. The CDR3 DNA reads TGTGCCAGCAGCCTGCAGAGCAATCAGCCCCAGCATTTT. It translates to CASSLQSNQPQHF.

This clone was counted between two and nine times. The chain combines TRBV9 with TRBJ2-1, with 7 bases identical to TRBD1. Germline V gene lookup returns CDR1 SGDLS and CDR2 YYNGEE. V was clipped by 3 bases and J by 3 bases; unmatched bases: 3. CDR3 length equals 14 residues. For the CDR3, the DNA is TGTGCCAGCAGCGGCCGGGACAGCTACAATGAGCAGTTCTTC. Its protein is CASSGRDSYNEQFF.

The rearrangement links TRBV7-9 to TRBJ1-2, with no clear D. Germline V gene lookup returns CDR1 SEHNR and CDR2 FQNEAQ (reference sequence). The ends were cut back, 4 bases at V and 4 bases at J, with 19 bases in the middle. The CDR3 runs to 16 residues. CDR3 loop: CASSSPVGGGFYGYTF. CDR3 DNA sequence: TGTGCCAGCAGCTCCCCGGTGGGTGGCGGATTCTATGGCTACACCTTC.

V gene TRBV5-4 combines with J gene TRBJ1-2; TRBD1 agrees at 9 bases. The CDR3 runs to 15 residues. The trim removed 0 bases at V and 6 bases at J, leaving 6 bases unmatched. CDR1 is SGHNT and CDR2 is YYREEE in the germline V gene (reference sequence). Here the CDR3 reads CASSLDRGPSDGYTF. The CDR3 DNA sequence: TGTGCCAGCAGCTTGGACAGGGGGCCCTCTGATGGCTACACCTTC. The variable domain in full, completed from reference TRBV5-4 and TRBJ1-2, reads ETGVTQSPTHLIKTRGQQVTLRCSSQSGHNTVSWYQQALGQGPQFIFQYYREEENGRGNFPPRFSGLQFPNYSSELNVNALELDDSALYLCASSLDRGPSDGYTFGSGTRLTVV.

The V call is TRBV4-1, the J call TRBJ1-1; D uncertain. Germline V lookup: CDR1 MGHRA, CDR2 YSYEKL. The CDR3 covers 14 residues. V was trimmed by 0 bases and J by 4 bases, leaving 9 bases between them. In DNA form, the CDR3 reads TGCGCCAGCAGCCAAGATCCGGGTGTCACTGAAGCTTTCTTT. Translation: CASSQDPGVTEAFF.

This clone has just one count. This rearrangement joins TRBV19 to TRBJ1-5; D gene unclear. Germline CDR1 and CDR2: LNHDA and SQIVND (reference sequence). This CDR3 spans 15 amino acids. The V end was cut by 3 bases, the J end by 0 bases, with 9 bases between. CDR3 DNA: TGTGCCAGTAGTATCACAGACTATAGCAATCAGCCCCAGCATTTT. Amino acids: CASSITDYSNQPQHF.

A single count supports this clone. The chain is built from TRBV5-5 and TRBJ2-7, with D hard to call. Trimming took off 0 bases at V and 3 bases at J, with 4 bases between the two ends. The CDR3 has 12 amino acids. Germline CDR1 reads SGHKS; CDR2 reads YYEKEE (reference sequence). The CDR3 DNA sequence: TGTGCCAGCAGCTTGGATTTCTACGAGCAGTACGTC. Protein product: CASSLDFYEQYV.